This TCR beta chain is from a study of blood T cell repertoires in COVID-19. Turning to the study itself: The United States, Italy and Spain supplied acute and convalescent COVID-19 samples. The analysed material was cDNA or gDNA that came from T cells, B-cell-depleted T cells, or PBMCs.

Methods used by the authors: Counts of nucleated cells, estimated from reference gene primer amplification, were obtained. Clones were sequenced by immunoSEQ multiplex PCR, and TCRdb holds only the in-frame ones, with some missing. V, J and clone size reflect that table, while D and trimming were determined from the DNA. The sample carries about 160,000 clones, approximately 90% recorded once. CDR3 length: 13 residues. The germline V gene has CDR1 MNHEY and CDR2 SMNVEV (reference sequence). Trimming at V came to 0 bases and at J to 9 bases, leaving 4 bases not matched to a gene. What was sequenced was peripheral blood. The TCR sequence derives from a woman aged 55-69 years who had recovered from COVID-19. The chain uses TRBV27 and TRBJ2-5, with 7 bases matching TRBD2. The CDR3 DNA reads TGTGCCAGCAGTTTATCGAGACGGGAGGCCCAGTACTTC. Its protein product is CASSLSRREAQYF.